The TCR beta chain described here comes from a study of human T cells and chemical hapten exposure. Whole-study context: A mostly female patient group had alopecia areata, totalis or universalis.

TCRdb processed the RACE reads anew with MiXCR; each CDR3 protein has one entry. The data hold about 84,000 distinct CDR3 sequences, with 10% to 11% observed a single time. This sample's time point: patch test 3, about 24 weeks after DPC sensitization. Treatment defined: therapeutic diphenylcyclopropenone sensitization with weekly scalp DPC. The V gene end was trimmed by 4 bases and the J gene end by 6 bases; junction bases not matched to a gene: 3. CDR3 length: 14 amino acids. CDR1 is SGHAT, CDR2 FQDESV, per germline (reference sequence). There are a few counts of this clonotype. Its matching antigen is unknown. The study's findings and limits: DPC sensitization left the count of TCRs above 1 in 1000 unchanged.

The V and J genes are TRBV11-1 and TRBJ2-7, with 13 bases aligning to TRBD2. This receptor was identified in a woman in her forties or fifties with alopecia areata. Some clones in this sample may be carry-over from other donors' samples. Sample: whole blood, taken in connection with sensitization to the hapten diphenylcyclopropenone (DPC). In DNA, the CDR3 is TGTGCCAGCAGCTCGGGGACTAGCGGGACCGAGCAGTACTTC. It yields the protein CASSSGTSGTEQYF.